The 7 T cell receptor beta chains given below trace back to one sample, sequenced in a study of low-dose radiotherapy and immunotherapy resistance in tumors. Time point here: before trial treatment. TRAV and TRBV primers primed cDNA for both TCRalpha and TCRbeta. Using a constant-region primer together with a V-primer adapter, TCRs were subjected to around 20 PCR cycles of amplification. TCRdb re-called the reads with MiXCR, one entry per CDR3 protein. The data show 80,000 to 95,000 distinct CDR3 sequences, roughly a tenth seen once. The specimen was PBMCs, collected before treatment. The receptors stem from a male donor with prostate cancer.

This clonotype was found many times. The rearrangement links TRBV19 to TRBJ2-1, with D tentatively TRBD1 or TRBD2 (5 bases each). Germline V gives CDR1 LNHDA, CDR2 SQIVND (reference sequence). This CDR3 comprises 13 residues. V lost 2 bases to trimming and J lost 6 bases, with 8 bases between them. The CDR3 loop reads CASSIMRGNEQFF. The CDR3 bases are TGTGCCAGTAGTATAATGAGGGGCAATGAGCAGTTCTTC.

This rearrangement joins TRBV28 to TRBJ2-7, with 11 nucleotides matching TRBD2. The junction had 8 bases not matched to a gene; V was cut back by 4 bases and J by 3 bases. Looked up from germline, CDR1 is MDHEN and CDR2 is SYDVKM. The CDR3 runs to 16 residues. The CDR3 nucleotides are TGTGCCAGCAGTTCGGGTAGCGGGAGGGAAGTCTACGAGCAGTACTTC. It encodes CASSSGSGREVYEQYF.

In this sample, this clonotype turned up many times. This chain connects TRBV20-1 to TRBJ2-7; 11 bases line up with TRBD2. V was pared by 4 bases and J by 2 bases, with 4 bases of the junction left unmatched. This CDR3 has 14 amino acids. The germline gives CDR1 DFQATT, CDR2 SNEGSKA (reference sequence). In DNA, the CDR3 is TGCAGTGCTAAAACTAGCGGGAGTGCCTACGAGCAGTACTTC. It encodes CSAKTSGSAYEQYF.

This clonotype was seen ten or more times. The chain links TRBV30 to TRBJ1-2, with D possibly being TRBD1 (5 bases). The germline V gene has CDR1 GTSNPN and CDR2 SVGIG (reference sequence). Trimming removed 3 bases at V and 5 bases at J, with 16 bases between. This CDR3 comprises 14 residues. The CDR3 region is CAWRGGNQGYGYTF. CDR3 nucleotide sequence: TGTGCCTGGAGGGGAGGGAATCAGGGATATGGCTACACCTTC.

The gene calls are TRBV3-1 and TRBJ1-5; no firm D call. With 0 bases removed from V and 7 bases from J, the gap between germline ends came to 7 bases. The CDR3 consists of 13 residues. CDR1 LGHDT and CDR2 YNNKEL come from the germline V gene (reference sequence). CDR3 loop: CASSQDIGQPQHF. Here the CDR3 DNA reads TGTGCCAGCAGCCAAGATATTGGCCAGCCCCAGCATTTT. Full variable domain (outside the CDR3, taken from reference TRBV3-1 and TRBJ1-5): DTAVSQTPKYLVTQMGNDKSIKCEQNLGHDTMYWYKQDSKKFLKIMFSYNNKELIINETVPNRFSPKSPDKAHLNLHINSLELGDSAVYFCASSQDIGQPQHFGDGTRLSIL.

The sample holds many counts of this clonotype. This chain links TRBV20-1 with TRBJ2-1, with 9 bases that match TRBD2. The trim removed 6 bases at V and 7 bases at J, leaving 10 bases unmatched. The CDR3 length is 14 residues. Germline assignment: CDR1 DFQATT and CDR2 SNEGSKA (reference sequence). In DNA form, the CDR3 reads TGCAGTGCGAGGCGGGAGGGCCGGAAGAATGAGCAGTTCTTC. Protein product: CSARREGRKNEQFF.

This clonotype was counted at least ten times. The chain uses TRBV12-3 or TRBV12-4 and TRBJ2-7; D not resolved. The germline V and J ends were trimmed by 3 bases and 6 bases, with 6 bases remaining between them. CDR3 length: 11 amino acids. CDR3 region: CASSFWGEQYF. The CDR3 region has the DNA TGTGCCAGCAGTTTTTGGGGCGAGCAGTACTTC.